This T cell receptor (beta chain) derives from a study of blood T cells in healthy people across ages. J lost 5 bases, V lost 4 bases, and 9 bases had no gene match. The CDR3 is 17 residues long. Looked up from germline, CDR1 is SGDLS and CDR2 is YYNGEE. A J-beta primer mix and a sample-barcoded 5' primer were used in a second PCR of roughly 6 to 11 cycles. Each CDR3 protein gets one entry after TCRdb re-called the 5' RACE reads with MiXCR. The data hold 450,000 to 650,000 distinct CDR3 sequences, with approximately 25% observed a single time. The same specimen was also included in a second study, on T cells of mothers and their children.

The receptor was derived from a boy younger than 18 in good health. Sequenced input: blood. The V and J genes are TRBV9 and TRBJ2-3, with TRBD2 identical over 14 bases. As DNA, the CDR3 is TGTGCCAGCAGCCAAGGGACTAGCGGGAGTTATGGAGATACGCAGTATTTT. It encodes CASSQGTSGSYGDTQYF.